This TCR beta chain was captured by sequencing in a study of T cell responses to AZD1222 COVID-19 vaccine. The CDR3 spans 14 residues. Trimming removed 1 base from V and 7 bases from J, with 11 bases in between. Germline-derived CDR1 and CDR2 are KGHSH and LQKENI. Profiling relied on immunoSEQ multiplex PCR, and the TCRdb table lists in-frame clones only, not all of them. The sample has 85,000 to 90,000 clones; around 90% are singletons. Study-level results: The study reported that nearly half of spike-specific TCRs target unmutated variant regions. Two AZD1222 administrations were followed by greater Spike-specific TCR breadth and depth. Clonal diversity may have been underestimated, and the donors were mostly white British, with more females than males.

In the case of this clone: What it binds is not known.

The chain uses TRBV18 and TRBJ1-5; D is uncertain. This sample comprised peripheral blood, obtained 28 days after the second AZD1222 dose. The sequence derives from an adult who received the AZD1222 COVID-19 vaccine. CDR3 nucleotide sequence: TGTGCCAGCTCACCACTACCGGTCCCCCAGCCCCAGCATTTT. Translation: CASSPLPVPQPQHF.